What follows are 28 T cell receptor beta chains derived from one specimen sequenced in a study of cytomegalovirus exposure and HLA in healthy donors. PCR was performed using 60 Vbeta and 13 Jbeta primers. TCRdb's table, derived via immunoSEQ multiplex PCR, lists solely in-frame clones and lacks some. The sample lists fewer than 150,000 clones; about three quarters were seen once. The source material was PBMCs. These receptors were taken from a man younger than 35 in good health and CMV-seronegative.

The V and J genes are TRBV7-8 and TRBJ2-2, with D unclear. Germline V CDR1 and CDR2: SGHVS, FQNEAQ. Trimming pared 4 bases from V and 2 bases from J, leaving 17 bases between. The CDR3 extends over 17 amino acids. CDR3 DNA: TGTGCCAGCAGCTCCCGCCTTAGCCCCGTCAACACCGGGGAGCTGTTTTTT. Protein sequence: CASSSRLSPVNTGELFF.

Only one count was recorded for this clone. This sequence joins TRBV5-4 and TRBJ1-4; D is unresolved. The CDR3 totals 16 residues. Germline V CDR1 and CDR2: SGHNT, YYREEE (reference sequence). The ends were cut back, 0 bases at V and 2 bases at J, with 11 bases in the middle. The CDR3 here is CASSLAPGGTNEKLFF. The CDR3 nucleotides read TGTGCCAGCAGCTTGGCCCCAGGAGGCACTAATGAAAAACTGTTTTTT.

The rearrangement links TRBV6-5 to TRBJ1-2, with 7 bases fitting TRBD1. This CDR3 comprises 13 residues. The germline CDR1 and CDR2 sequences are MNHEY and SVGAGI. Trimming took 6 bases from V and 3 from J; bases not matched to a gene: 4. Written as DNA, the CDR3 is TGTGCCAGCAGCGATGACAGGGACTATGGCTACACCTTC. Its protein product is CASSDDRDYGYTF.

This rearrangement joins TRBV9 to TRBJ2-2; D is possibly TRBD1 (6 bases). Germline V gene data show CDR1 as SGDLS and CDR2 as YYNGEE. The CDR3 loop spans 15 amino acids. Trimming stripped 4 bases from V and 2 bases from J, with 12 bases between. CDR3 sequence reads: CASSLRDTNTGELFF. In DNA form, the CDR3 reads TGTGCCAGCAGCCTCCGGGACACTAACACCGGGGAGCTGTTTTTT.

The J gene is TRBJ1-4, the V gene TRBV15; the D gene is possibly TRBD1 (6 bases). The V end was cut by 3 bases, the J end by 3 bases, with 14 bases between. The length of the CDR3 is 16 residues. Germline V gives CDR1 LNHNV, CDR2 YYDKDF (reference sequence). CDR3 protein: CATSRGNRAPNEKLFF. The CDR3 DNA reads TGTGCCACCAGCAGGGGCAACAGGGCACCTAATGAAAAACTGTTTTTT.

The chain has TRBV18 and TRBJ2-5, with 8 bases matching TRBD2. The CDR3 totals 15 residues. Germline V gene sequence: CDR1 KGHSH, CDR2 LQKENI. V was clipped by 1 base and J by 5 bases; unmatched bases: 6. CDR3 loop: CASSPLREGGETQYF. DNA of the CDR3: TGTGCCAGCTCACCACTCCGGGAGGGGGGTGAGACCCAGTACTTC.

The chain carries TRBV5-1 and TRBJ1-6; D ambiguous. CDR1 is SGHRS, CDR2 YFSETQ, per germline. Between the trimmed V and J ends, which lost 7 bases and 10 bases, there was a span of 18 bases. There are 14 residues in the CDR3. The CDR3 spells CASAGSGVRSPLHF. DNA of the CDR3: TGCGCCAGCGCGGGGTCGGGTGTTCGCTCACCCCTCCACTTT.

V is TRBV2 and J is TRBJ1-6, with 9 bases lining up with TRBD1. CDR1 SNHLY and CDR2 FYNNEI come from the germline V gene. The CDR3 is made up of 13 amino acids. V was pared by 4 bases and J by 11 bases, with 3 bases of the junction left unmatched. This CDR3 reads CASSGQGVPPLHF. The CDR3 region has the DNA TGTGCCAGCAGTGGACAGGGGGTCCCACCCCTCCACTTT.

This clone has a single count. This sequence joins TRBV5-6 and TRBJ2-1, with 12 positions matching TRBD1. This CDR3 contains 13 residues. The germline V gene has CDR1 SGHDT and CDR2 YYEEEE. The J segment lost 9 bases and the V segment lost 4 bases, leaving 2 bases of the junction unmatched. CDR3 amino acids: CASSGDRGLEQFF. The CDR3, as DNA: TGTGCCAGCAGCGGGGACAGGGGGCTTGAGCAGTTCTTC.

This clone was detected only a few times. V gene TRBV5-1 combines with J gene TRBJ2-5; TRBD1 matches at 10 bases. Germline V CDR1 and CDR2: SGHRS, YFSETQ. V shed 0 bases and J 4 bases; nucleotides not matched to a gene: 3. The CDR3 has 15 residues. The CDR3 region has the DNA TGCGCCAGCAGCTTGGGGGACAGGGGAGGAGAGACCCAGTACTTC. Its protein product is CASSLGDRGGETQYF.

The rearrangement uses TRBV10-2 and TRBJ2-1; the match to TRBD1 covers 9 bases. Germline lookup yields CDR1 WSHSY and CDR2 SAAADI. The V gene end was trimmed by 7 bases and the J gene end by 1 base; junction bases not matched to a gene: 5. There are 15 residues in the CDR3. The CDR3 region has the DNA TGCGCCAGCAAAATACAGGGGGCGTCCTACAATGAGCAGTTCTTC. As protein: CASKIQGASYNEQFF.

The chain couples TRBV6-5 to TRBJ2-1, with D possibly matching TRBD2 (6 bases). Germline V gene lookup returns CDR1 MNHEY and CDR2 SVGAGI. The CDR3 covers 15 residues. The V gene lost 6 bases and the J gene lost 4 bases, with 16 bases spanning the gap. The CDR3 region has the DNA TGTGCCAGCAGCCTCGGAGCAGGGAGGTACAATGAGCAGTTCTTC. It encodes CASSLGAGRYNEQFF.

The chain employs TRBV9 and TRBJ2-3; D perhaps matches TRBD2 (5 bases). Trimming stripped 0 bases from V and 0 bases from J, with 8 bases between. The CDR3 extends over 15 amino acids. The germline gives CDR1 SGDLS, CDR2 YYNGEE. CDR3 DNA sequence: TGTGCCAGCAGCGTAGTTGGCGGGAGCACAGATACGCAGTATTTT. Its translation is CASSVVGGSTDTQYF. The full variable domain, in which reference TRBV9 and TRBJ2-3 provide the parts outside the CDR3, is DSGVTQTPKHLITATGQRVTLRCSPRSGDLSVYWYQQSLDQGLQFLIQYYNGEERAKGNILERFSAQQFPDLHSELNLSSLELGDSALYFCASSVVGGSTDTQYFGPGTRLTVL.

The J gene is TRBJ2-3, the V gene TRBV10-1; 11 bases are shared with TRBD1. J gave up 4 bases and V 5 bases, and 2 bases lay outside the gene matches. The CDR3 totals 14 residues. The germline CDR1 and CDR2 sequences are WNHNN and SYGVQD (reference sequence). The CDR3 nucleotides are TGCGCCAGCAGTCCGGGACAGGGGGCAGATACGCAGTATTTT. Protein sequence: CASSPGQGADTQYF.

A single count supports this clone. The chain has TRBV6-6 and TRBJ1-5; D not certain. The CDR3 has 13 residues. V shed 2 bases and J shed 5 bases, with 7 bases lying between them. From germline, CDR1 is MNHNY and CDR2 SVGAGI (reference sequence). The CDR3 here is CASSYRGDQPQHF. CDR3 in DNA: TGTGCCAGCAGTTACCGGGGAGATCAGCCCCAGCATTTT.

The chain carries TRBV10-1 and TRBJ2-7; 11 positions agree with TRBD2. The V segment lost 4 bases and the J segment 3 bases; nucleotides outside the gene matches: 8. The length of the CDR3 is 16 residues. Germline assignment: CDR1 WNHNN and CDR2 SYGVQD (reference sequence). The CDR3 loop reads CASSGTGTSGYYEQYF. CDR3 coding DNA: TGCGCCAGCAGTGGAACCGGGACTAGCGGATACTACGAGCAGTACTTC.

The chain couples TRBV7-9 to TRBJ2-1, with TRBD2 matching over 9 bases. Trimming took 5 bases from V and 5 from J; bases not matched to a gene: 10. The V gene's germline CDR1 is SEHNR and CDR2 FQNEAQ (reference sequence). The CDR3 totals 16 residues. As DNA, the CDR3 is TGTGCCAGCAGCCCCCGACTAGCGGAGATTAACAATGAGCAGTTCTTC. It codes for CASSPRLAEINNEQFF.

This clone was observed a few times. This sequence joins TRBV30 and TRBJ2-1, with 7 bases aligning to TRBD1. Germline trimming cut 5 bases from V and 0 bases from J; bases unmatched to any gene: 7. From germline, CDR1 is GTSNPN and CDR2 SVGIG (reference sequence). The CDR3 consists of 15 residues. CDR3: CAWDPTGSSYNEQFF. CDR3 in DNA: TGTGCCTGGGACCCGACAGGGAGCTCCTACAATGAGCAGTTCTTC.

This clone was seen a handful of times. This CDR3 is CASSLTRLAGEEQYF. Written as DNA, the CDR3 is TGTGCCAGCAGCCTAACCCGACTAGCGGGAGAAGAGCAGTACTTC. The chain joins TRBV11-2 to TRBJ2-7; TRBD2 matches at 12 bases. This CDR3 is built from 15 residues. The germline V gene has CDR1 SGHAT and CDR2 FQNNGV. J gave up 7 bases and V 5 bases, and 9 bases lay outside the gene matches. Supplemented by reference TRBV11-2 and TRBJ2-7, the full variable domain reads EAGVAQSPRYKIIEKRQSVAFWCNPISGHATLYWYQQILGQGPKLLIQFQNNGVVDDSQLPKDRFSAERLKGVDSTLKIQPAKLEDSAVYLCASSLTRLAGEEQYFGPGTRLTVT.

CDR3 protein: CASSVESSYEQYF. The CDR3 nucleotides read TGTGCCAGCAGCGTCGAGAGCTCCTACGAGCAGTACTTC. The chain employs TRBV7-9 and TRBJ2-7; D uncertain. Deletions cut 5 bases from V and 0 bases from J, with 8 bases between. Germline V lookup: CDR1 SEHNR, CDR2 FQNEAQ (reference sequence). The CDR3 runs to 13 residues.

This clone has more than one count but fewer than ten. J is TRBJ2-7 and V is TRBV28; 10 bases are shared with TRBD1. The CDR3 contains 14 residues. Germline CDR1 is MDHEN and CDR2 is SYDVKM. The junction had 6 bases not matched to a gene; V was cut back by 4 bases and J by 6 bases. This chain's CDR3 is CASSSWTGGAEQYF. CDR3 in DNA: TGTGCCAGCAGTTCCTGGACAGGGGGTGCCGAGCAGTACTTC.

The chain carries TRBV6-1 and TRBJ2-7, with a tentative D call TRBD1 (5 bases). Trimming pared 3 bases from V and 1 base from J, leaving 13 bases between. The CDR3 runs 15 residues. The germline CDR1 and CDR2 sequences are MNHNS and SASEGT. The CDR3 sequence: CASSDSGSPSYEQYF. The CDR3 DNA is TGTGCCAGCAGTGATTCAGGGTCCCCATCCTACGAGCAGTACTTC.

This chain joins TRBV5-8 and TRBJ1-1; 9 nucleotides line up with TRBD1. V was clipped by 4 bases and J by 5 bases; unmatched bases: 12. Germline V gives CDR1 SGHTS, CDR2 YDEGEE. This CDR3 spans 16 amino acids. In DNA form, the CDR3 reads TGTGCCAGCAGCCCCTTCGGGACAGGGCCAGGAACTGAAGCTTTCTTT. This translates into CASSPFGTGPGTEAFF.

A single count supports this clone. V and J are TRBV6-1 and TRBJ2-1, with D maybe TRBD2 (5 bases). V lost 1 base and J lost 8, with 12 bases in between. There are 14 residues in the CDR3. The germline gives CDR1 MNHNS, CDR2 SASEGT. The CDR3 loop reads CASSEEGLVHEQFF. The CDR3 DNA is TGTGCCAGCAGTGAAGAAGGACTGGTTCATGAGCAGTTCTTC.

The chain has TRBV13 and TRBJ2-7, with D maybe TRBD2 (5 bases). This CDR3 is built from 13 residues. V was clipped by 5 bases and J by 1 base, with 9 bases between them. The germline V gene encodes CDR1 PRHDT and CDR2 FYEKMQ (reference sequence). In DNA form, the CDR3 reads TGTGCCAGCAGCGGGGAGTTGTCCTACGAGCAGTACTTC. This codes for CASSGELSYEQYF.

The chain is built from TRBV13 and TRBJ1-1; D is ambiguous. The CDR3 spans 14 residues. In germline, CDR1 is PRHDT, CDR2 FYEKMQ (reference sequence). Trimming pared 5 bases from V and 0 bases from J, leaving 10 bases between. In DNA form, the CDR3 reads TGTGCCAGCAGCCGCAGGAACTTGAACACTGAAGCTTTCTTT. Translated: CASSRRNLNTEAFF.

This clone was detected a few times. The rearrangement uses TRBV28 and TRBJ1-5; 9 bases line up with TRBD1. CDR1 is MDHEN and CDR2 is SYDVKM in the germline V gene. V shed 7 bases and J 4 bases; nucleotides not matched to a gene: 8. The CDR3 extends over 15 amino acids. The CDR3 loop reads CASILQGARNQPQHF. For the CDR3, the DNA is TGTGCCAGCATCCTACAGGGGGCTCGAAATCAGCCCCAGCATTTT.

A few counts support this clone. J is TRBJ2-1 and V is TRBV4-2, with 10 bases that match TRBD2. The CDR3 spans 15 residues. Germline assignment: CDR1 LGHNA and CDR2 YNFKEQ. After removal of 4 bases from V and 4 bases from J, the junction contained 4 bases not matched to a gene. The CDR3 DNA reads TGTGCCAGCAGCCCAGGACTAGCGGAGTACAATGAGCAGTTCTTC. Translation gives CASSPGLAEYNEQFF.